Shown below are 26 T cell receptor beta chains from a single sample sequenced in a study of blood T cell repertoires in COVID-19. Only in-frame clones appear in the TCRdb table, and some are missing; sequencing was by immunoSEQ multiplex PCR. The data show around 300,000 clones, with 85% seen just once and 10% to 15% held by the top ten. Sequenced sample: peripheral blood. These receptors originate from a human donor in a cohort sampled during active COVID-19.

The V gene is TRBV27, the J gene TRBJ2-3; D remains unclear. The germline V gene encodes CDR1 MNHEY and CDR2 SMNVEV (reference sequence). Trimming left V 5 bases short and J 4 bases short, with 13 bases between. The CDR3 contains 14 residues. This CDR3 is CASSAWLDADTQYF. CDR3 bases: TGTGCCAGCAGTGCCTGGTTAGATGCAGATACGCAGTATTTT.

This clone was observed many times. The chain couples TRBV7-2 to TRBJ2-3, with 12 bases identical to TRBD2. The J segment lost 6 bases and the V segment lost 3 bases, leaving 10 bases of the junction unmatched. The CDR3 has 17 residues. CDR1 is SGHTA and CDR2 is FQGNSA in the germline V gene. The CDR3 nucleotides read TGTGCCAGCAGCTTTAACCCTAGCGGGAGGGGGAGGGATACGCAGTATTTT. Translated: CASSFNPSGRGRDTQYF.

The gene calls are TRBV12-3 or TRBV12-4 and TRBJ2-1; D gene uncertain. The CDR3 covers 12 residues. Trimming stripped 5 bases from V and 8 bases from J, with 10 bases between. CDR3 protein: CASSRPGDEQFF. CDR3 sequence (DNA): TGTGCCAGCAGTCGCCCGGGTGATGAGCAGTTCTTC.

This clone was observed a single time. The DNA of the CDR3 is TGTGCCAGCAGCTTAGACGCAGGAAATCAGCCCCAGCATTTT. As protein: CASSLDAGNQPQHF. The V gene is TRBV7-2, the J gene TRBJ1-5; no clear D. The germline CDR1 and CDR2 sequences are SGHTA and FQGNSA. CDR3 length equals 14 residues. V gave up 1 base and J gave up 4 bases, with 8 bases separating them.

The J gene is TRBJ2-7, the V gene TRBV7-9, with 7 bases that match TRBD2. The V gene's germline CDR1 is SEHNR and CDR2 FQNEAQ (reference sequence). V shed 3 bases, J shed 1 base, and the junction held 6 bases outside the gene matches. This CDR3 has 15 residues. The CDR3 DNA is TGTGCCAGCAGCTTGACGGGAGGCCGATCCTACGAGCAGTACTTC. It is translated as CASSLTGGRSYEQYF.

The chain recombines TRBV6-1 with TRBJ2-5; 10 bases match TRBD2. The ends lost 1 base at V and 5 bases at J; junction bases unmatched: 10. CDR1 is MNHNS and CDR2 is SASEGT in the germline V gene. The CDR3 extends over 17 amino acids. This CDR3 is CASSEVRTSGVRETQYF. CDR3 sequence (DNA): TGTGCCAGCAGTGAAGTTCGGACTAGCGGAGTTCGGGAGACCCAGTACTTC.

The chain is built from TRBV2 and TRBJ2-1, with TRBD2 matching 12 bases. V dropped 6 bases and J dropped 9; count of bases not matched to a gene: 6. There are 14 residues in the CDR3. The germline V gene encodes CDR1 SNHLY and CDR2 FYNNEI. The CDR3 loop reads CASRLAGGRGEQFF. The CDR3 DNA is TGTGCCAGCAGACTAGCGGGAGGCCGGGGTGAGCAGTTCTTC.

V is TRBV7-9 and J is TRBJ2-7, with D perhaps matching TRBD2 (6 bases). This CDR3 is 13 amino acids long. CDR1 and CDR2 from the germline V gene are SEHNR and FQNEAQ (reference sequence). Trimming removed 0 bases from V and 5 bases from J, with 8 bases in between. CDR3 nucleotide sequence: TGTGCCAGCAGCTTAGCGGGGGGTGACGAGCAGTACTTC. Translating gives CASSLAGGDEQYF.

This chain links TRBV12-3 or TRBV12-4 with TRBJ2-1; D may be TRBD1 (6 bases). The CDR3 runs 13 residues. Trimming left V 6 bases short and J 9 bases short, with 15 bases between. CDR3 nucleotide sequence: TGTGCCAGCAGACTAACAGGGTCCGGTGAGCAGTTCTTC. It yields the protein CASRLTGSGEQFF.

This sequence joins TRBV18 and TRBJ1-2, with 11 bases that match TRBD1. Germline V gene data show CDR1 as KGHSH and CDR2 as LQKENI. Germline trimming cut 3 bases from V and 3 bases from J; bases unmatched to any gene: 6. The CDR3 is 16 amino acids. The CDR3 is CASSPGQGAGDYGYTF. The CDR3 bases are TGTGCCAGCTCACCCGGACAGGGGGCGGGCGACTATGGCTACACCTTC.

The chain employs TRBV29-1 and TRBJ2-1, with 10 bases fitting TRBD1. CDR3 length equals 14 residues. Germline assignment: CDR1 SQVTM and CDR2 ANQGSEA. With V trimmed by 7 bases and J by 11 bases, 14 bases remained unmatched. Written as DNA, the CDR3 is TGCAGCGCCTATACTCCCGGGACAGGGGAGAAGCAGTTCTTC. Its translation: CSAYTPGTGEKQFF.

This chain uses TRBV11-3 with TRBJ2-1; 8 bases line up with TRBD2. Trimming cost V 6 bases and J 4 bases; bases outside gene matches: 11. The CDR3 extends over 16 amino acids. CDR1 is SGHNT and CDR2 is YENEEA in the germline V gene. CDR3 loop: CASSHSLAVQYNEQFF. The CDR3 DNA reads as TGTGCCAGCAGTCATTCACTAGCGGTTCAATACAATGAGCAGTTCTTC.

The V gene is TRBV5-1, the J gene TRBJ2-1, with 11 bases lining up with TRBD1. The J segment lost 6 bases and the V segment lost 7 bases, leaving 3 bases of the junction unmatched. Per the germline V gene, CDR1 is SGHRS and CDR2 is YFSETQ. The CDR3 contains 13 residues. CDR3 nucleotide sequence: TGCGCCAGCGGGACAGGGGGTCCCAATGAGCAGTTCTTC. This translates into CASGTGGPNEQFF.

The chain has TRBV6-6 and TRBJ2-1; 13 nucleotides match TRBD2. Germline V gene sequence: CDR1 MNHNY, CDR2 SVGAGI (reference sequence). This CDR3 region has 16 residues. V was pared by 2 bases and J by 8 bases, with 6 bases of the junction left unmatched. The CDR3 DNA sequence: TGTGCCAGCAGTTACCCGAGGACTAGCGGGAGATATGAGCAGTTCTTC. Translation: CASSYPRTSGRYEQFF.

This clone was recorded only once. The gene calls are TRBV9 and TRBJ2-7, with a possible D match to TRBD1 (5 bases). Trimming left V 7 bases short and J 4 bases short, with 21 bases between. The CDR3 totals 15 residues. Germline V gene lookup returns CDR1 SGDLS and CDR2 YYNGEE. CDR3 protein: CASAPQQGFPYEQYF. CDR3 DNA: TGTGCCAGCGCCCCCCAGCAGGGTTTCCCATACGAGCAGTACTTC.

DNA of the CDR3: TGTGCCAGCAGCTTATCTGTTGTTAGCTCCTACAATGAGCAGTTCTTC. Protein product: CASSLSVVSSYNEQFF. The chain couples TRBV7-2 to TRBJ2-1; D is ambiguous. From germline, CDR1 is SGHTA and CDR2 FQGNSA. The CDR3 is 16 amino acids. Trimming left V 2 bases short and J 0 bases short, with 11 bases between. Full variable domain (rest looked up from reference TRBV7-2 and TRBJ2-1): GAGVSQSPSNKVTEKGKDVELRCDPISGHTALYWYRQSLGQGLEFLIYFQGNSAPDKSGLPSDRFSAERTGGSVSTLTIQRTQQEDSAVYLCASSLSVVSSYNEQFFGPGTRLTVL.

This rearrangement joins TRBV7-9 to TRBJ2-1, with TRBD2 matching 14 bases. The CDR3 has 16 amino acids. V dropped 5 bases and J dropped 7; count of bases not matched to a gene: 7. CDR1 SEHNR and CDR2 FQNEAQ come from the germline V gene (reference sequence). CDR3 bases: TGTGCCAGCAGCCCCAGGTGGACTAGCGGGAGGAATGAGCAGTTCTTC. Translated, it gives CASSPRWTSGRNEQFF.

The gene calls are TRBV6-5 and TRBJ2-5; unclear D gene. The CDR3 consists of 16 residues. Trimming cost V 0 bases and J 4 bases, with 15 bases left between them. Germline CDR1 and CDR2: MNHEY and SVGAGI. CDR3 protein: CASSYSPAGQRETQYF. The CDR3 DNA reads as TGTGCCAGCAGTTACTCCCCGGCAGGCCAGAGAGAGACCCAGTACTTC.

The rearrangement uses TRBV7-2 and TRBJ2-7; 7 bases agree with TRBD2. CDR1 is SGHTA and CDR2 is FQGNSA in the germline V gene. The CDR3 runs 18 residues. J gave up 0 bases and V 1 base, and 12 bases lay outside the gene matches. CDR3 DNA sequence: TGTGCCAGCAGCTTAGTCGTGGCTAGCGGTTATAGCTCCTACGAGCAGTACTTC. Encoded protein: CASSLVVASGYSSYEQYF.

The J gene is TRBJ2-1, the V gene TRBV14, with D possibly being TRBD2 (5 bases). The CDR3 contains 14 residues. Trimming stripped 1 base from V and 10 bases from J, with 14 bases between. Germline lookup yields CDR1 SGHDN and CDR2 FVKESK. The chain's CDR3 is CASSQVAGLAEQFF. In DNA form, the CDR3 reads TGTGCCAGCAGCCAAGTAGCAGGCTTAGCGGAGCAGTTCTTC. Full variable domain (missing parts from reference TRBV14 and TRBJ2-1): EAGVTQFPSHSVIEKGQTVTLRCDPISGHDNLYWYRRVMGKEIKFLLHFVKESKQDESGMPNNRFLAERTGGTYSTLKVQPAELEDSGVYFCASSQVAGLAEQFFGPGTRLTVL.

The V call is TRBV19, the J call TRBJ2-2, with TRBD1 matching over 9 bases. V lost 5 bases and J lost 5; bases outside the gene matches: 9. CDR3 size: 16 residues. Germline V gene sequence: CDR1 LNHDA, CDR2 SQIVND (reference sequence). The CDR3 DNA follows: TGTGCCAGTAGTTACCTGGGACAGGGCCGGACCGGGGAGCTGTTTTTT. Its translation: CASSYLGQGRTGELFF.

The table lists this clone with a count of one. The chain uses TRBV3-1 (or the pseudogene TRBV3-2) and TRBJ2-7; 8 nucleotides line up with TRBD2. From germline, CDR1 is LGHDT and CDR2 YNNKEL (reference sequence). CDR3 length equals 15 residues. J lost 2 bases, V lost 1 base, and 4 bases had no gene match. The CDR3 DNA sequence: TGTGCCAGCAGCCAAGCGTCGGGAGGGCCCTACGAGCAGTACTTC. Encoded protein: CASSQASGGPYEQYF.

The rearrangement joins TRBV7-9 to TRBJ2-5; TRBD1 matches at 12 bases. Germline V gene sequence: CDR1 SEHNR, CDR2 FQNEAQ (reference sequence). This CDR3 region has 15 residues. V trimming: 4 bases; J trimming: 4 bases; junction bases outside the gene matches: 4. This chain's CDR3 is CASSWGTGGLETQYF. CDR3 coding DNA: TGTGCCAGCAGCTGGGGGACAGGGGGCCTAGAGACCCAGTACTTC.

The chain employs TRBV7-6 and TRBJ2-7; TRBD2 matches 12 bases. Trimming at V came to 3 bases and at J to 3 bases, leaving 9 bases not matched to a gene. This CDR3 spans 17 amino acids. The V gene's germline CDR1 is SGHVS and CDR2 FNYEAQ. The CDR3 DNA reads TGTGCCAGCAGCTTCTCTCTAGCGGGAGGGCCGGGCTACGAGCAGTACTTC. Residues: CASSFSLAGGPGYEQYF.

V and J are TRBV12-3 or TRBV12-4 and TRBJ2-3, with 8 bases that match TRBD2. Trimming removed 7 bases from V and 6 bases from J; junction bases left unmatched: 6. CDR3 size: 13 residues. The CDR3 reads CASIWSGSDTQYF. The CDR3 DNA reads TGTGCCAGCATATGGAGCGGGAGCGATACGCAGTATTTT.

The chain joins TRBV5-1 to TRBJ1-1, with TRBD1 as a possible D gene (5 bases). The CDR3 loop spans 14 amino acids. With 6 bases removed from V and 1 base from J, the gap between germline ends came to 13 bases. Germline loops: CDR1 SGHRS, CDR2 YFSETQ. DNA of the CDR3: TGCGCCAGCAAGATCGGAGGGGAGAACACTGAAGCTTTCTTT. Encoded protein: CASKIGGENTEAFF.